A selection of T cell receptor beta chains follows, all from one sample in a study of identical twins' blood T cells. From the 5' RACE reads, TCRdb called clonotypes with MiXCR, one entry per CDR3 protein. The table lists roughly 380,000 distinct CDR3 sequences, 28% of them singletons. Material for sequencing was PBMCs. The source of these receptors is a woman aged 18 to 55 in good health. Both conserved end residues are part of each CDR3. The D gene is left open where the match is weak. Not all rows give a size; the values are once, few, many and, for expanded clones, a class.

D: .; V: TRBV6-1; J: TRBJ2-1; size: .; CDR3: CASSEEWREQFF; DNA: TGTGCCAGCAGTGAAGAGTGGAGGGAGCAGTTCTTC
D: .; V: TRBV6-2/TRBV6-3; J: TRBJ2-1; size: .; CDR3: CASSYWAGSTSEQFF; DNA: TGTGCCAGCAGTTACTGGGCAGGGTCAACGAGTGAGCAGTTCTTC
D: TRBD1; V: TRBV10-2; J: TRBJ2-1; size: many; CDR3: CATSGTGSYNEQFF; DNA: TGCGCCACTTCCGGGACAGGGTCTTACAATGAGCAGTTCTTC
D: .; V: TRBV6-1; J: TRBJ1-1; size: .; CDR3: CASGYQGGTEAFF; DNA: TGTGCCAGCGGTTACCAAGGAGGCACTGAAGCTTTCTTT
D: .; V: TRBV19; J: TRBJ1-1; size: .; CDR3: CASSMTPNTEAFF; DNA: TGTGCCAGTAGTATGACTCCCAATACTGAAGCTTTCTTT
D: .; V: TRBV6-2/TRBV6-3; J: TRBJ1-4; size: few; CDR3: CASINEKLFF; DNA: TGTGCCAGCATAAATGAAAAACTGTTTTTT
D: TRBD2; V: TRBV9; J: TRBJ2-1; size: .; CDR3: CASSARLANEQFF; DNA: TGTGCCAGCAGCGCCCGACTAGCAAATGAGCAGTTCTTC
D: TRBD2; V: TRBV7-9; J: TRBJ2-3; size: few; CDR3: CASSFPRGGVLDTQYF; DNA: TGTGCCAGCAGTTTCCCCCGCGGGGGAGTATTAGATACGCAGTATTTT
D: .; V: TRBV27; J: TRBJ1-6; size: few; CDR3: CASSLTINSPLHF; DNA: TGTGCCAGCAGTTTGACCATCAATTCACCCCTCCACTTT
D: .; V: TRBV14; J: TRBJ2-5; size: few; CDR3: CASSQVRKETQYF; DNA: TGTGCCAGCAGCCAAGTCAGAAAGGAGACCCAATACTTC
D: .; V: TRBV10-3; J: TRBJ2-7; size: many; CDR3: CAIRPSMVHEQYF; DNA: TGTGCCATCAGACCATCCATGGTCCACGAGCAGTACTTC
D: .; V: TRBV5-1; J: TRBJ1-3; size: .; CDR3: CASSLASHPSGNTIYF; DNA: TGCGCCAGCAGCTTGGCCTCGCACCCTTCTGGAAACACCATATATTTT
D: .; V: TRBV6-6; J: TRBJ1-4; size: few; CDR3: CASSYPKTAGGEKLFF; DNA: TGTGCCAGCAGTTACCCGAAGACTGCGGGTGGGGAAAAACTGTTTTTT
D: .; V: TRBV12-3/TRBV12-4; J: TRBJ2-1; size: many; CDR3: CASSFSYEQFF; DNA: TGTGCCAGCAGTTTTTCCTATGAGCAGTTCTTC
D: TRBD1; V: TRBV20-1; J: TRBJ1-4; size: few; CDR3: CSATRDRVNEKLFF; DNA: TGCAGTGCTACCCGGGACAGGGTCAATGAAAAACTGTTTTTT
D: TRBD1; V: TRBV29-1; J: TRBJ1-4; size: few; CDR3: CSVIEGTGDKKLFF; DNA: TGCAGCGTTATAGAGGGGACAGGGGACAAAAAACTGTTTTTT
D: .; V: TRBV14; J: TRBJ2-5; size: .; CDR3: CASSQDGGWTQYF; DNA: TGTGCCAGCAGCCAAGACGGGGGCTGGACCCAGTACTTC
D: .; V: TRBV6-2/TRBV6-3; J: TRBJ1-5; size: .; CDR3: CASSYSKGQPQHF; DNA: TGTGCCAGCAGTTACTCGAAGGGTCAGCCCCAGCATTTT
D: .; V: TRBV6-6; J: TRBJ2-1; size: few; CDR3: CASSYLSVSYNEQFF; DNA: TGTGCCAGCAGTTACTTATCAGTTTCCTACAATGAGCAGTTCTTC
D: .; V: TRBV29-1; J: TRBJ1-1; size: .; CDR3: CSVAVGHGRTFF; DNA: TGCAGCGTTGCGGTAGGCCATGGAAGAACTTTCTTT
D: TRBD1; V: TRBV6-6; J: TRBJ1-1; size: .; CDR3: CASTAGTGEAFF; DNA: TGTGCCAGCACCGCTGGGACAGGTGAAGCTTTCTTT
D: .; V: TRBV19; J: TRBJ1-2; size: .; CDR3: CASSLPNVYYGYTF; DNA: TGTGCCAGTAGTCTCCCTAACGTGTACTATGGCTACACCTTC
D: .; V: TRBV6-5; J: TRBJ1-2; size: .; CDR3: CASSYRPYRVDYTF; DNA: TGTGCCAGCAGTTACCGTCCTTACAGGGTAGACTACACCTTC
D: .; V: TRBV20-1; J: TRBJ2-1; size: .; CDR3: CSASEGSWDNEQFF; DNA: TGCAGTGCTAGTGAGGGATCCTGGGACAATGAGCAGTTCTTC
D: TRBD1; V: TRBV5-1; J: TRBJ1-4; size: many; CDR3: CASSRDGTGEEKLFF; DNA: TGCGCCAGCAGCCGAGACGGGACAGGGGAAGAAAAACTGTTTTTT